This TCR beta chain came from a study of blood T cell repertoires in COVID-19. Overall study: Collection of acute and convalescent COVID-19 samples took place in the United States, Italy and Spain. In each case, the material was cDNA or gDNA derived from T cells, B-cell-depleted T cells, or PBMCs.

Original data processing: Estimates of nucleated cell counts were drawn from the amplification of reference gene primers. Sequencing used immunoSEQ multiplex PCR; TCRdb keeps in-frame clones, though not all of them. Clone size and V and J calls were adopted from that table, with D and trimming inferred from the DNA. The sample holds about 300,000 clones, more than 75% seen once. Germline loops: CDR1 LGHNA, CDR2 YSLEER. The CDR3 is 14 amino acids. With 0 bases removed from V and 6 bases from J, the gap between germline ends came to 9 bases. The source material was peripheral blood. This clonotype was obtained from a man in his sixties or seventies with acute or convalescent COVID-19. This chain joins TRBV4-3 and TRBJ1-5, with unresolved D. CDR3 sequence: CASSQDLSGQPQHF. CDR3 in DNA: TGCGCCAGCAGCCAAGATCTAAGCGGTCAGCCCCAGCATTTT.